This entry describes one T cell receptor beta chain. What it recognizes is unknown. The CDR3 length is 15 residues. Germline CDR1 SEHNR, CDR2 FQNEAQ (reference sequence). V shed 2 bases and J shed 3 bases, with 13 bases lying between them. TCRdb keeps only in-frame clones here, not all; method: immunoSEQ multiplex PCR. The sample records 60,000 to 70,000 clones, just over 85% being singletons. The data originate from a study of OX40 agonist ivuxolimab in advanced cancers. Study in general: Patient treatment consisted of intravenous ivuxolimab administration every 2 weeks at 0.01 to 10 mg/kg. Treatment received earlier with anti-PD-1, anti-PD-L1 or anti-CTLA-4 agents was allowed, and more than 35% had some. Study-level results: Partial responders at 0.1-3.0 mg/kg had among the lowest clonal expansion. Some nonresponders likewise displayed low normalized T-cell clonal expansion.

The TCR comes from an adult with an advanced solid tumor such as melanoma, head and neck, liver or kidney cancer. Sample: CD4+ or CD8+ T cells sorted from blood, taken in a trial of the OX40 agonist ivuxolimab. This chain connects TRBV7-9 to TRBJ1-1, with D possibly being TRBD1 (5 bases). The CDR3, as DNA: TGTGCCAGCAGCTTATCGGTGGAGGGACACACTGAAGCTTTCTTT. This gives the protein CASSLSVEGHTEAFF.